The 22 T cell receptor beta chains in this list originate from one sample, sequenced in a study of T cells in women clearing cervical HPV infection. Only in-frame clones appear in the TCRdb table, and some are missing; sequencing was by immunoSEQ multiplex PCR. Its table records about 30,000 clones. Sequenced input: blood buffy coat. These receptors were taken from a woman aged 18 to 75 with a cervical HPV16 infection that either progressed to CIN3+ or cleared (not recorded which).

As for this clone: The DNA ends 3 residues before the CDR3 does, and the rest of the CDR3 is filled in from the germline J gene. The gene calls are TRBV12-3 or TRBV12-4 and TRBJ1-1; possible D gene TRBD1, 6 bases. The CDR3 is 14 amino acids. CDR3 residues: CASSTAKYRAEAFF. The covered CDR3 bases are TGTGCCAGCAGTACGGCCAAATACAGGGCCGAG.

As to this clone: The observed sequence ends 3 residues before the CDR3 terminus, with the missing tail filled in from the germline J gene. The genes are TRBV20-1 and TRBJ2-5; 7 bases line up with TRBD2. Germline-derived CDR1 and CDR2 are DFQATT and SNEGSKA (reference sequence). Trimming removed 6 bases from V and 5 bases from J; junction bases left unmatched: 12. CDR3 length: 14 amino acids. The CDR3 bases that were read are TGCAGTGCGTCTCGGGGGGAGATACGGGAGACC. Protein product: CSASRGEIRET. The whole CDR3 region reads CSASRGEIRETQYF.

In the case of this clone: The CDR3 end lies 3 residues beyond the end of the read and is filled in from the germline J gene. The J gene is TRBJ2-3, the V gene TRBV2; D possibly corresponds to TRBD2 (6 bases). The CDR3 loop spans 13 amino acids. Germline CDR1 reads SNHLY; CDR2 reads FYNNEI. The CDR3 bases that were read are TGTGCCAGCAGTGAAGCGCAATCGGGGGCG. Amino acid sequence: CASSEAQSGA. The whole CDR3 reads CASSEAQSGAQYF. Combining the CDR3 with reference TRBV2 and TRBJ2-3 gives the whole variable domain EPEVTQTPSHQVTQMGQEVILRCVPISNHLYFYWYRQILGQKVEFLVSFYNNEISEKSEIFDDQFSVERPDGSNFTLKIRSTKLEDSAMYFCASSEAQSGAQYFGPGTRLTVL.

To note about this clone: The read finishes 3 residues shy of the CDR3 end, and the germline J gene is used to complete it. V and J are TRBV2 and TRBJ2-1; the match to TRBD2 covers 13 bases. J was trimmed by 0 bases and V by 4 bases; bases with no gene match: 3. CDR3 length: 17 residues. Germline loops: CDR1 SNHLY, CDR2 FYNNEI. CDR3 DNA (partial): TGTGCCAGCAGTGCACTAGCGGGAGGGGGCTCCTACAATGAG. It codes for CASSALAGGGSYNE. The whole CDR3 protein is CASSALAGGGSYNEQFF.

In the case of this clone: The read ends 3 residues early relative to the CDR3; the germline J gene fills the gap. V gene TRBV30 combines with J gene TRBJ2-2; D possibly corresponds to TRBD1 (5 bases). Trimming removed 8 bases from V and 6 bases from J, with 13 bases in between. There are 12 residues in the CDR3. CDR1 and CDR2 from the germline V gene are GTSNPN and SVGIG (reference sequence). This CDR3 reads CAGRQLAGELFF. The part of the CDR3 DNA that was read is TGTGCCGGTAGACAGCTCGCCGGGGAG.

On this clone: The read ends 3 residues shy of where the CDR3 ends; the end is completed using the germline J gene. The chain carries TRBV20-1 and TRBJ2-1; 11 positions agree with TRBD2. Per the germline V gene, CDR1 is DFQATT and CDR2 is SNEGSKA (reference sequence). This CDR3 comprises 14 residues. J lost 7 bases, V lost 5 bases, and 7 bases had no gene match. The CDR3 region is CSARLAGGINEQFF. The CDR3 bases that were read are TGCAGTGCTCGTCTAGCGGGAGGCATAAATGAG.

Points on this clone: The read ends 3 residues early relative to the CDR3; the germline J gene fills the gap. The J gene is TRBJ2-5, the V gene TRBV20-1; D is unclear. This CDR3 spans 13 amino acids. CDR1 is DFQATT, CDR2 SNEGSKA, per germline (reference sequence). V dropped 6 bases and J dropped 5 bases, with 16 bases sitting between them. CDR3 bases read: TGCAGTGCCACTTCCACCACCGGGGAGACC. This codes for CSATSTTGET. The full CDR3 sequence reads CSATSTTGETQYF.

As regards this clone: From the germline J gene comes the end of the CDR3, since the read stops 3 residues before it. This chain connects TRBV10-2 to TRBJ2-7, with 9 bases that match TRBD2. Germline CDR1 WSHSY, CDR2 SAAADI. There are 14 residues in the CDR3. V gave up 7 bases and J gave up 3 bases; unmatched junction bases: 7. CDR3 DNA (partial): TGCGCCAGCATCCTAGCGGGATTTTTCTACGAG. Residues: CASILAGFFYE. In full, the CDR3 reads CASILAGFFYEQYF.

Turning to this clone: With the read ending 3 residues before the CDR3 end, the germline J gene is used to fill in that end. This chain connects TRBV18 to TRBJ2-7; perhaps TRBD1 as D (5 bases). V lost 6 bases to trimming and J lost 5 bases, with 20 bases between them. Germline lookup yields CDR1 KGHSH and CDR2 LQKENI. The CDR3 consists of 15 residues. The part of the CDR3 DNA that was read is TGTGCCAGCTCCCTCCAGGGCAGGCTAACGGACGAG. Its protein is CASSLQGRLTDE. The CDR3 in full is CASSLQGRLTDEQYF. The whole variable domain, remainder taken from reference TRBV18 and TRBJ2-7, is NAGVMQNPRHLVRRRGQEARLRCSPMKGHSHVYWYRQLPEEGLKFMVYLQKENIIDESGMPKERFSAEFPKEGPSILRIQQVVRGDSAAYFCASSLQGRLTDEQYFGPGTRLTVT.

Comments on this clone: The read ends 3 residues early relative to the CDR3; the germline J gene fills the gap. Other DNA sequences from this sample encode an identical CDR3 as well. This chain connects TRBV28 to TRBJ2-3; 8 bases match TRBD2. V lost 5 bases and J lost 1; bases outside the gene matches: 5. The CDR3 has 15 residues. Germline lookup yields CDR1 MDHEN and CDR2 SYDVKM. The part of the CDR3 DNA that was read is TGTGCCAGCAGTGAGCGGGAGAGTGGCACAGATACG. As protein: CASSERESGTDT. The full CDR3 protein reads CASSERESGTDTQYF.

To note about this clone: The read is 3 residues too short to cover the CDR3 end, so that end is filled in from the germline J gene. The chain combines TRBV23-1 with TRBJ2-3, with 7 positions matching TRBD1. TRBV23-1 is designated an ORF whose function remains uncertain. The CDR3 has 14 residues. CDR3 bases read: TGCGCCAGCAGTCACAACAGGGGCCAAGAGACG. Translation gives CASSHNRGQET. The full CDR3 reads CASSHNRGQETQYF.

With respect to this clone: Coverage ceases 3 residues before the CDR3 finishes, and the germline J gene fills in the end. The chain combines TRBV18 with TRBJ1-5; D is perhaps TRBD1 (5 bases). CDR1 is KGHSH and CDR2 is LQKENI in the germline V gene. The length of the CDR3 is 16 residues. V was trimmed by 2 bases and J by 3 bases, leaving 14 bases between them. CDR3 amino acids: CASSPGAPGSNQPQHF. The CDR3 bases that were read are TGTGCCAGCTCACCAGGGGCCCCGGGCTCCAATCAGCCC.

Of note for this clone: The read falls 3 residues short of the CDR3 end, and the missing part is taken from the germline J gene. The chain employs TRBV20-1 and TRBJ1-4, with TRBD1 identical over 8 bases. With 6 bases clipped from V and 8 bases from J, the junction kept 17 bases outside the gene matches. Germline assignment: CDR1 DFQATT and CDR2 SNEGSKA (reference sequence). The CDR3 is 16 residues long. CDR3 loop: CSAPPSGGSRREKLFF. The part of the CDR3 DNA that was read is TGCAGTGCACCACCCTCAGGGGGCAGCCGTCGGGAAAAA.

With respect to this clone: Coverage ceases 3 residues before the CDR3 finishes, and the germline J gene fills in the end. The genes are TRBV5-1 and TRBJ2-3, with 11 bases aligning to TRBD2. Germline lookup yields CDR1 SGHRS and CDR2 YFSETQ. The CDR3 is made up of 15 amino acids. The covered CDR3 bases are TGCGCCAGCAGCCTTAGCGGGAGGGCCTCGGCGACG. Protein sequence: CASSLSGRASAT. The whole CDR3 sequence reads CASSLSGRASATQYF.

As to this clone: The read halts 3 residues ahead of the CDR3 end, with the missing end drawn from the germline J gene. J is TRBJ1-1 and V is TRBV20-1; TRBD1 aligns across 10 bases. Germline CDR1 is DFQATT and CDR2 is SNEGSKA (reference sequence). There are 13 residues in the CDR3. The covered CDR3 bases are TGCAGTGCTAGAGTTAGGACAGGGGGGGAA. Residues: CSARVRTGGE. The CDR3 in full is CSARVRTGGEAFF.

As concerns this clone: The read comes to an end 3 residues before the CDR3 does, leaving the germline J gene to fill in the end. The chain links TRBV19 to TRBJ1-5; perhaps TRBD1 as D (5 bases). CDR3 size: 15 residues. Trimming took 5 bases from V and 7 from J, leaving 18 bases between them. Germline CDR1 reads LNHDA; CDR2 reads SQIVND (reference sequence). This CDR3 is CASSLPGEGVQPQHF. The part of the CDR3 DNA that was read is TGTGCCAGTAGTCTCCCGGGGGAGGGAGTACAGCCC.

Remarks on this clone: Read sequence stops 3 residues before the CDR3 end, and the germline J gene provides the missing end. The chain couples TRBV19 to TRBJ2-7; the D is unclear. The CDR3 covers 13 residues. Germline V CDR1 and CDR2: LNHDA, SQIVND (reference sequence). Deletions cut 5 bases from V and 5 bases from J, with 13 bases between. The CDR3: CASSSLEVNEQYF. The CDR3 bases that were read are TGTGCCAGTAGTTCCCTCGAGGTCAACGAG.

About this clone: The read comes to an end 3 residues before the CDR3 does, leaving the germline J gene to fill in the end. The J gene is TRBJ1-1, the V gene TRBV4-2, with D perhaps matching TRBD1 (5 bases). The CDR3 spans 14 residues. With 5 bases removed from V and 7 bases from J, the gap between germline ends came to 17 bases. Per germline, CDR1 LGHNA and CDR2 YNFKEQ. CDR3 DNA (partial): TGTGCCAGCAGCAAAACGGAGGGGCCGGGTGAA. It encodes CASSKTEGPGE. The entire CDR3 sequence reads CASSKTEGPGEAFF.

Partial CDR3 DNA: TGTGCCAGCAGTTTAGGTGCTATCGCCGCGGCTTTCCAAGAGACC. Its translation is CASSLGAIAAAFQET. The full-length CDR3 reads as CASSLGAIAAAFQETQYF. The chain employs TRBV12-3 or TRBV12-4 and TRBJ2-5, with no clear D. The read ends 3 residues before the CDR3 terminus; that terminus is restored from the germline J gene. V dropped 1 base and J dropped 1 base, with 19 bases sitting between them. The CDR3 contains 18 residues.

The part of the CDR3 DNA that was read is TGTGCCAGCAGTGACATTAGCGCTGAA. Residues: CASSDISAE. The complete CDR3 sequence is CASSDISAEAFF. The V gene is TRBV6-1, the J gene TRBJ1-1, with D hard to call. The CDR3 end falls 3 residues outside the read, so it is completed with the germline J gene. Germline CDR1 is MNHNS and CDR2 is SASEGT. Trimming left V 3 bases short and J 6 bases short, with 8 bases between. The CDR3 has 12 residues.

The covered CDR3 bases are TGTGCCAGCAGCGAGAGCGGGAGAAGAGATACG. It specifies CASSESGRRDT. The complete CDR3 sequence is CASSESGRRDTQYF. The chain carries TRBV11-2 and TRBJ2-3, with TRBD2 matching over 8 bases. The read stops 3 residues short of the end of the CDR3; the missing end is completed from the germline J gene. This CDR3 is built from 14 residues. CDR1 SGHAT and CDR2 FQNNGV come from the germline V gene. V was pared by 5 bases and J by 5 bases, with 6 bases of the junction left unmatched.

In the case of this clone: The CDR3 extends 3 residues past the end of the read, so its final part is completed from the germline J gene. The chain recombines TRBV29-1 with TRBJ2-1, with 10 bases aligning to TRBD2. Losses at the gene ends were 6 bases for V and 8 bases for J; bases not matched to a gene: 13. CDR3 size: 15 residues. The germline CDR1 and CDR2 sequences are SQVTM and ANQGSEA. CDR3 DNA (partial): TGCAGCGTCCTCTCCTCTAGCGGGAGATCGCATGAG. Its translation is CSVLSSSGRSHE. The full CDR3 protein is CSVLSSSGRSHEQFF.